Reported below is one T cell receptor (beta chain). Per the original methods: Amplification of reference gene primers provided the estimated nucleated cell counts. Produced via immunoSEQ multiplex PCR; TCRdb's table is partial and in-frame only. D and trimming come from the DNA, and the V and J calls and clone size come from that table. The sample has 250,000 to 300,000 clones, 70% to 90% seen once. The source of the sample is a study of blood T cell repertoires in COVID-19. Turning to the study itself: T cells, B-cell-depleted T cells, or PBMCs supplied cDNA or gDNA.

The CDR3 extends over 11 amino acids. CDR1 and CDR2 from the germline V gene are LGHNT and FRNRAP. V lost 4 bases and J 14 bases, leaving 9 bases between the germline ends. V is TRBV12-5 and J is TRBJ1-6; no reliable D call. Specimen: peripheral blood. The TCR comes from a woman in her twenties or thirties with acute or convalescent COVID-19. The CDR3 sequence: CASGWGEALHF. In DNA form, the CDR3 reads TGTGCTAGTGGTTGGGGAGAAGCCCTCCACTTT.